These 17 T cell receptor beta chains came from one sample sequenced in a study of read filtering for tumor transcriptome and immune sequencing. The library was built from 400 ng RNA with molecular barcoded adaptors for alpha/delta and beta/gamma chains. TCRdb re-called the reads through MiXCR, storing one row per CDR3 protein. The table lists 57,000 or so distinct CDR3 sequences, approximately 19% of them singletons. The sequenced sample was a population of CD138-negative cells sorted from bone marrow. The origin of the receptors is a donor at least 40 years old with multiple myeloma.

By its share, this clonotype is medium-sized. The chain has TRBV11-2 and TRBJ2-1; D call uncertain. CDR1 is SGHAT, CDR2 FQNNGV, per germline. Trimming removed 1 base from V and 8 bases from J, with 3 bases in between. The CDR3 consists of 11 residues. This CDR3 reads CASSLADEQFF. The CDR3 DNA reads as TGTGCCAGCAGCTTAGCGGATGAGCAGTTCTTC.

This clonotype turned up a few times. V and J are TRBV20-1 and TRBJ2-3; 9 bases align to TRBD2. After removal of 6 bases from V and 6 bases from J, the junction contained 13 bases not matched to a gene. The germline V gene has CDR1 DFQATT and CDR2 SNEGSKA (reference sequence). This CDR3 contains 15 residues. The CDR3 loop is CSAPPRLAAQDTQYF. DNA of the CDR3: TGCAGTGCCCCGCCACGACTAGCGGCCCAGGATACGCAGTATTTT.

The V gene is TRBV6-6, the J gene TRBJ2-6; D call uncertain. Germline CDR1 and CDR2: MNHNY and SVGAGI (reference sequence). This CDR3 is built from 12 residues. Trimming cost V 6 bases and J 5 bases, with 5 bases left between them. The CDR3 reads CASREWANVLTF. The CDR3 DNA reads as TGTGCCAGCAGAGAGTGGGCCAACGTCCTGACTTTC.

This clonotype was recorded at least ten times. V gene TRBV29-1 combines with J gene TRBJ2-3; D perhaps matches TRBD2 (6 bases). This CDR3 region has 12 residues. The germline V gene has CDR1 SQVTM and CDR2 ANQGSEA. Trimming left V 3 bases short and J 3 bases short, with 7 bases between. In DNA form, the CDR3 reads TGCAGCGTTGAGGAGGGGACAGATACGCAGTATTTT. As protein: CSVEEGTDTQYF.

This clonotype was recorded many times. The chain combines TRBV10-3 with TRBJ2-3, with D uncertain. Germline-derived CDR1 and CDR2 are ENHRY and SYGVKD. V was shortened by 5 bases and J by 1 base, with 7 bases between the two germline ends. CDR3 size: 13 residues. CDR3 in amino acids: CAISSGGTDTQYF. DNA for the CDR3: TGTGCCATCAGTTCAGGAGGCACAGATACGCAGTATTTT.

This clonotype has at least ten counts. The chain employs TRBV19 and TRBJ1-5; 9 bases are a match to TRBD1. Per germline, CDR1 LNHDA and CDR2 SQIVND (reference sequence). Trimming removed 3 bases from V and 6 bases from J; junction bases left unmatched: 9. The CDR3 sequence is 16 residues long. The CDR3 spells CASSIRGQGSGQPQHF. The CDR3 nucleotides are TGTGCCAGTAGTATCCGGGGACAGGGATCGGGTCAGCCCCAGCATTTT.

Concerning this clonotype: A much larger clone lies a single base off, so this may be a read error. Since no conserved phenylalanine or tryptophan closes the CDR3, a read error is the likely cause. The CDR3 DNA sequence: TGTGCCAGCAGCTCGTCAGACGAGACCCAGTACTAC. Translation gives CASSSSDETQYY. J is TRBJ2-5 and V is TRBV3-1; D is unresolved. Germline V gene lookup returns CDR1 LGHDT and CDR2 YNNKEL (reference sequence). This CDR3 has 12 amino acids. V was cut by 5 bases and J by 5 bases, with 9 bases left in between.

For this clonotype: This sequence may be a read error, since a much larger clone differs from it by one base. The chain has TRBV5-1 and TRBJ2-2; 7 bases map to TRBD1. V shed 10 bases, J shed 6 bases, and the junction held 15 bases outside the gene matches. Germline V gene lookup returns CDR1 SGHRS and CDR2 YFSETQ. The length of the CDR3 is 15 residues. CDR3 loop: CARTPTGLWSGELFF. In DNA form, the CDR3 reads TGCGCCCGCACCCCGACAGGGCTGTGGTCCGGGGAGCTGTTTTTT.

This clonotype was found many times. V and J are TRBV7-3 and TRBJ1-1, with D possibly matching TRBD1 (5 bases). The CDR3 covers 15 residues. The V end lost 2 bases, the J end lost 1 base, and 11 bases lay between the germline ends. The germline V gene has CDR1 SGHTA and CDR2 FQGTGA. CDR3 residues: CASSLDSSSNTEAFF. The DNA of the CDR3 is TGTGCCAGCAGCTTAGACAGCAGCTCGAACACTGAAGCTTTCTTT.

The genes are TRBV28 and TRBJ2-1, with unresolved D. V was clipped by 2 bases and J by 8 bases, with 16 bases between them. The CDR3 is 15 amino acids. Per germline, CDR1 MDHEN and CDR2 SYDVKM. Here the CDR3 DNA reads TGTGCCAGCAGTTTAAGGCCGGGCGGAAAGGATGAGCAGTTCTTC. Translating it yields CASSLRPGGKDEQFF.

Only a few counts were recorded for this clonotype. V usage is TRBV20-1 and J usage is TRBJ1-5; no clear D gene. Per the germline V gene, CDR1 is DFQATT and CDR2 is SNEGSKA (reference sequence). V gave up 5 bases and J gave up 5 bases, with 16 bases separating them. This CDR3 spans 14 amino acids. The CDR3 spells CSARDRLLDQPQHF. As DNA, the CDR3 is TGCAGTGCTCGTGATAGACTTCTGGATCAGCCCCAGCATTTT.

This clonotype has just a few counts. The chain links TRBV20-1 to TRBJ2-1; 7 nucleotides line up with TRBD1. Germline CDR1 reads DFQATT; CDR2 reads SNEGSKA (reference sequence). The CDR3 is 16 residues long. Losses at the gene ends were 2 bases for V and 6 bases for J; bases not matched to a gene: 13. CDR3 sequence (DNA): TGCAGTGCTAGAAAGGGACAGAACGGGTTCGGCAATGAGCAGTTCTTC. Protein product: CSARKGQNGFGNEQFF.

This clonotype was detected ten times or more. The J gene is TRBJ1-6, the V gene TRBV14, with TRBD1 identical over 9 bases. J was trimmed by 10 bases and V by 8 bases; bases with no gene match: 12. The CDR3 has 15 residues. Germline CDR1 and CDR2: SGHDN and FVKESK. The CDR3 here is CASSLLGTGNSPLHF. Here the CDR3 DNA reads TGTGCCAGCTCCCTGTTGGGGACAGGGAACTCACCCCTCCACTTT.

This clonotype appeared many times. This rearrangement joins TRBV10-3 to TRBJ2-4; 10 bases match TRBD1. V trimming: 10 bases; J trimming: 1 base; junction bases outside the gene matches: 7. Germline V gene data show CDR1 as ENHRY and CDR2 as SYGVKD. This CDR3 has 15 residues. CDR3 sequence reads: CATIQGQGAKNIQYF. The DNA of the CDR3 is TGTGCCACAATCCAGGGACAGGGGGCCAAAAACATTCAGTACTTC.

This clonotype was counted ten times or more. V is TRBV6-6 and J is TRBJ2-1; 8 bases align to TRBD1. The V gene's germline CDR1 is MNHNY and CDR2 SVGAGI (reference sequence). There are 16 residues in the CDR3. J lost 1 base, V lost 5 bases, and 7 bases had no gene match. The CDR3 loop reads CASSPRDRSSYNEQFF. CDR3 bases: TGTGCCAGCAGTCCCCGGGACAGGTCGTCCTACAATGAGCAGTTCTTC.

About this clonotype: A much larger clone is a single base away; this may be a read error. Because the CDR3 is missing its conserved closing phenylalanine or tryptophan, this is likely a read error. This chain joins TRBV20-1 and TRBJ2-1; D possibly corresponds to TRBD1 (6 bases). CDR1 DFQATT and CDR2 SNEGSKA come from the germline V gene (reference sequence). Trimming shortened V by 6 bases and J by 8 bases, and 23 bases separated the two germline ends. There are 15 residues in the CDR3. CDR3 coding DNA: TGCAGTGCAGAAGCCGGGACAAGGAATGTTGATGAGCAGTTCCTC. It specifies CSAEAGTRNVDEQFL.

This clonotype has just one count. This could be a read error, since a much larger clone is one nucleotide away. The chain carries TRBV27 and TRBJ2-7; possible D gene TRBD1, 5 bases. This CDR3 region has 13 residues. Germline-derived CDR1 and CDR2 are MNHEY and SMNVEV (reference sequence). CDR3 protein: CASRADTSYKQYF. As DNA, the CDR3 is TGTGCCAGCAGGGCGGACACCTCCTACAAGCAGTACTTC.